These T cell receptor beta chains were read from a single sample in a study of T cell repertoires in cytomegalovirus infection. Antigens for these TCRs are unknown. MiXCR, applied by TCRdb to the reads, yields one record per CDR3 protein. Of 830,000 or so distinct CDR3 sequences listed, 32% are singletons. Sample: cultured CD8+ T cells from PBMCs, taken from culture after CMV antigen stimulation. The receptors originated from a human donor in good health (CMV status not recorded). Some clones in this sample may be carry-over from other donors' samples. The CDR3 runs from the conserved cysteine through the conserved F or W. D genes are given only for firm matches. Size values are once, few and many counts, or a class for expanded clones, and some rows have none.

j_gene,d_gene,v_gene,abundance,len,CDR3nt,CDR3aa
TRBJ1-2,-,TRBV25-1,few,14,TGTGCCAGCAGTGAAGGAACTTCTAACTATGGCTACACCTTC,CASSEGTSNYGYTF
TRBJ2-2,-,TRBV6-5,-,13,TGTGCCAGCAGTTACGGCCAGCCCGGGGAGCTGTTTTTT,CASSYGQPGELFF
TRBJ1-1,-,TRBV5-1,-,16,TGCGCCAGCAGCCCCGTGCGATGGGAGGGTGGCACTGAAGCTTTCTTT,CASSPVRWEGGTEAFF
TRBJ1-1,-,TRBV28,-,13,TGTGCCGGACTCCCCAGGCCGAACACTGAAGCTTTCTTT,CAGLPRPNTEAFF
TRBJ2-7,TRBD2,TRBV20-1,-,15,TGCAGTGCTAGAGATTGGGCGGGGGGGACCTACGAGCAGTACTTC,CSARDWAGGTYEQYF
TRBJ1-2,-,TRBV7-9,-,18,TGTGCCAGCAGGCCGACGCCGACTGGGGAATTACTACCCTATGGCTACACCTTC,CASRPTPTGELLPYGYTF
TRBJ2-7,-,TRBV12-3/TRBV12-4,many,13,TGTGCCAGCAGTTTTGGAGGGAACTACGAGCAGTACTTC,CASSFGGNYEQYF
TRBJ2-5,TRBD2,TRBV7-4,few,17,TGTGCCAGCAGCTTACGGGTAGCGGGGATTCGGCAAGAGACCCAGTACTTC,CASSLRVAGIRQETQYF
TRBJ2-1,-,TRBV2,-,15,TGTGCCAGCGCCCGACTGGACTCCCAGTACAATGAGCAGTTCTTC,CASARLDSQYNEQFF
TRBJ1-2,TRBD1,TRBV6-6,-,17,TGTGTCAGCAGTTACGGACCCCCGGGACAGGCCTTATTTGGCTACACCTTC,CVSSYGPPGQALFGYTF
TRBJ1-1,-,TRBV7-9,many,11,TGTGCCAGCAGCTTACACCCTGAAGCTTTCTTT,CASSLHPEAFF
TRBJ2-3,-,TRBV15,-,15,TGTGCCACCAGCAGAACCAGAGGCCGGACAGATACGCAGTATTTT,CATSRTRGRTDTQYF
TRBJ2-3,-,TRBV7-9,few,20,TGTGCCAGCAGCTCCGGACAGCACAGATACGTTGAAAAGGGTACAGATACGCAGTATTTT,CASSSGQHRYVEKGTDTQYF
TRBJ2-2,-,TRBV28,-,16,TGTGCCAGCATCGAGGGTTGGGGGATGAACACCGGGGAGCTGTTTTTT,CASIEGWGMNTGELFF
TRBJ2-3,-,TRBV7-8,once,15,TGTGCCAGCAGCCCGATTGGGGGCCCGGGGGATAAGCAGTATTTT,CASSPIGGPGDKQYF
TRBJ1-2,TRBD1,TRBV27,-,14,TGTGCCAGCAGTCCTCTGACAGGGCTCTATGGCTACACCTTC,CASSPLTGLYGYTF
TRBJ2-1,-,TRBV6-6,-,13,TGTGCCAGCAGTGACGTGGGGATTACTGAGCAGTTCTTC,CASSDVGITEQFF
TRBJ1-1,-,TRBV28,-,15,TGTGCCAGCAGTTTAAGGGCAGGGGCTTTCACTGAAGCTTTCTTT,CASSLRAGAFTEAFF
TRBJ1-2,-,TRBV4-1,many,15,TGCGCCAGCAGCCAAGATTGGTCATTCAACTATGGCTACACCTTC,CASSQDWSFNYGYTF
TRBJ1-2,TRBD1,TRBV7-6,few,14,TGTGCCAGCAGCTCCGGACAGGGATTATATGGCTACACCTTC,CASSSGQGLYGYTF
TRBJ2-7,-,TRBV5-1,once,13,TGCGCCAGCAGCCCGGCGGGGTTCTACGAGCAGTACTTC,CASSPAGFYEQYF
TRBJ1-4,-,TRBV5-1,-,15,TGCGCCAGCCCCCGGGTGAGGGCCCTAAATGAAAAACTGTTTTTT,CASPRVRALNEKLFF
TRBJ2-1,TRBD2,TRBV11-3,few,17,TGTGCCAGCAGCTTTGCTTTTGGCCGCGGGGGGGACAATGAGCAGTTCTTC,CASSFAFGRGGDNEQFF
TRBJ1-2,-,TRBV10-3,-,15,TGTGCCATCACCCGCGGCGAGGGCTATAACTATGGCTACACCTTC,CAITRGEGYNYGYTF
TRBJ1-1,-,TRBV7-2,-,14,TGTGCCAACAGCTTAGGAGTCCAGAACACTGAAGCTTTCTTT,CANSLGVQNTEAFF
TRBJ1-1,-,TRBV7-6,many,13,TGTGCCAGCAGCTCACTCCTAAACACTGAAGCTTTCTTT,CASSSLLNTEAFF
TRBJ2-1,-,TRBV19,-,15,TGTGCCAGTAGTATAGGAACCTTCTCCTACAATGAGCAGTTCTTC,CASSIGTFSYNEQFF
TRBJ2-1,-,TRBV27,-,13,TGTGCCAACAGTTTCTCGATAAACAATGAGCAGTTCTTC,CANSFSINNEQFF
TRBJ1-2,TRBD1,TRBV7-9,few,14,TGTGCCAGCAGCTCCGGACAGGGAATTAATGGCTACACCTTC,CASSSGQGINGYTF
TRBJ1-1,-,TRBV20-1,-,13,TGCAGCGTTCGGGGGCTGGGGCACACTGAAGCTTTCTTT,CSVRGLGHTEAFF
TRBJ1-2,-,TRBV6-5,many,16,TGTGCCAGCAGTTACTCGATTTTCGGGGGTCTTGGTGGCTACACCTTC,CASSYSIFGGLGGYTF
TRBJ2-5,-,TRBV7-9,-,14,TGTGCCAGCAGCACCGGGTACAGGCAAGAGACCCAGTACTTC,CASSTGYRQETQYF
TRBJ2-3,-,TRBV25-1,-,14,TGTGCCAGCAGAGATCCGGGGATGCCAGATACGCAGTATTTT,CASRDPGMPDTQYF
TRBJ1-2,-,TRBV12-3/TRBV12-4,-,11,TGTGCCAGCAAGGAAAACTATGGCTACACCTTC,CASKENYGYTF
TRBJ1-2,-,TRBV27,few,16,TGTGCCAGCAGTTTTGAGGAGTCAGGGACCCAGAGTGGCTACACCTTC,CASSFEESGTQSGYTF
TRBJ2-1,-,TRBV7-3,-,18,TGTGCCAGCAGCTTGGCCCTGAGGCTGAGCGATTCCTACAATGAGCAGTTCTTC,CASSLALRLSDSYNEQFF
TRBJ2-6,TRBD2,TRBV28,few,20,TGTGCCAGCAGTTCTATTGCCGGGACTAAGGGTTGGTCTGGGGCCAACGTCCTGACTTTC,CASSSIAGTKGWSGANVLTF
TRBJ1-1,-,TRBV11-1,few,15,TGTGCCAGCAGCTTCGGGCCTTCTAAGGTGGCTGAAGCTTTCTTT,CASSFGPSKVAEAFF
TRBJ1-4,TRBD1,TRBV12-3/TRBV12-4,-,16,TGTGCCGTCGGGGGGCAGGAGGACAGGCACCCAGAAAAACTGTTTTTT,CAVGGQEDRHPEKLFF
TRBJ2-1,TRBD2,TRBV4-3,-,15,TGCGCCAGCAGCCCGCGACTAGCGGGGGTAGATGAGCAGTTCTTC,CASSPRLAGVDEQFF
TRBJ2-3,TRBD2,TRBV4-1,-,18,TGCGCCAGCAGCCAAGATAGAGGCGGGGGGCCCTTCACAGATACGCAGTATTTT,CASSQDRGGGPFTDTQYF
TRBJ2-3,-,TRBV10-3,-,15,TGTGCCATCTGGGGAGAAGCGGAAAGCACAGATACGCAGTATTTT,CAIWGEAESTDTQYF
TRBJ2-2,-,TRBV7-2,few,15,TGTGCCAGCAGCTTAATATATGGGGCGGGCGGGGAGCTGTTTTTT,CASSLIYGAGGELFF
TRBJ1-2,-,TRBV5-6,few,11,TGTGTCAGCAACGCAGGGGTCGGCTACACCTTC,CVSNAGVGYTF
TRBJ2-3,-,TRBV7-6,few,15,TGTGCCAGCAGACCATCCGTGACTAGCACAGATACGCAGTATTTT,CASRPSVTSTDTQYF
TRBJ2-7,-,TRBV4-1,once,16,TGCGCCAGCAGCCAAGTGTTAGGCATCGGAACCTACGGGCAGTACTTC,CASSQVLGIGTYGQYF
TRBJ1-1,TRBD1,TRBV7-9,many,17,TGTGCCAGCAGCTTAGCTTCGGACAGGGGTGTGAACACTGAAGCTTTCTTT,CASSLASDRGVNTEAFF
TRBJ1-2,-,TRBV19,-,13,TGTGCCAGTAGTATAGGGACACTCTATGGCTACACCTTC,CASSIGTLYGYTF
TRBJ2-3,TRBD2,TRBV6-6,few,15,TGTGCCAGCAGGGGGACTAGCTGGGCCACAGATACGCAGTATTTT,CASRGTSWATDTQYF
TRBJ1-2,TRBD1,TRBV11-2,-,15,TGTGCCAGCAGCCCCACCGGGACAGGGGAACGTGGCTACACCTTC,CASSPTGTGERGYTF
TRBJ2-1,-,TRBV28,-,16,TGTGCCAGCAGTCCGCCGGACTGGGGCTCCTACAATGAGCAGTTCTTC,CASSPPDWGSYNEQFF
TRBJ2-2,TRBD2,TRBV12-3/TRBV12-4,few,14,TGTGCCAGCACCTACGGGGGGGGCACCGGGGAGCTGTTTTTT,CASTYGGGTGELFF
TRBJ2-3,-,TRBV7-3,few,15,TGTGCCAGCAGCTTAACGGGATGGGAAACAGATACGCAGTATTTT,CASSLTGWETDTQYF
TRBJ1-2,TRBD1,TRBV6-6,many,14,TGTGCCAGCAGTTCTGACAGGGATGAATATGGCTACACCTTC,CASSSDRDEYGYTF
TRBJ2-1,-,TRBV5-5,-,13,TGTGCCAGCAGCCCTTATGGGGACAATGAGCAGTTCTTC,CASSPYGDNEQFF